One and the same sample provided the 29 T cell receptor beta chains below, sequenced in a study of control samples from healthy donors and cancer patients. Profiling relied on immunoSEQ multiplex PCR, and the TCRdb table lists in-frame clones only, not all of them. Among around 200,000 clones listed, around 94% were seen once. Sequencing was carried out using blood. These receptors originate from a middle-aged man in good health.

The chain has TRBV30 and TRBJ2-3; no reliable D call. Trimming took off 2 bases at V and 5 bases at J, with 8 bases between the two ends. This CDR3 is built from 12 residues. CDR1 is GTSNPN and CDR2 is SVGIG in the germline V gene (reference sequence). CDR3 bases: TGTGCCTGGAGTCCTGTCGGAGATACGCAGTATTTT. This encodes CAWSPVGDTQYF.

The chain joins TRBV6-5 to TRBJ2-5; no definite D call. The V and J ends lost 2 bases and 0 bases respectively, with 7 bases between them. CDR1 is MNHEY and CDR2 is SVGAGI in the germline V gene. The CDR3 runs to 14 residues. The CDR3: CASSYGIHQETQYF. The CDR3 DNA reads TGTGCCAGCAGTTACGGGATTCACCAAGAGACCCAGTACTTC.

The rearrangement links TRBV5-1 to TRBJ1-6, with D perhaps TRBD1 (6 bases). V was cut by 5 bases and J by 9 bases, with 18 bases left in between. CDR1 is SGHRS and CDR2 is YFSETQ in the germline V gene. The CDR3 is made up of 15 amino acids. Here the CDR3 DNA reads TGCGCCAGCAGACCCCTGGCAGGGGAGACTTCACCCCTCCACTTT. Translating it yields CASRPLAGETSPLHF. The full variable domain, rest sourced from reference TRBV5-1 and TRBJ1-6, is KAGVTQTPRYLIKTRGQQVTLSCSPISGHRSVSWYQQTPGQGLQFLFEYFSETQRNKGNFPGRFSGRQFSNSRSEMNVSTLELGDSALYLCASRPLAGETSPLHFGNGTRLTVT.

The chain is built from TRBV5-5 and TRBJ2-3; a weak D match, TRBD1 (5 bases). V was pared by 2 bases and J by 5 bases, with 9 bases between. CDR3 length equals 13 residues. Germline CDR1 reads SGHKS; CDR2 reads YYEKEE (reference sequence). The CDR3, as DNA: TGTGCCAGCAGCTTCGGGCAGGGAGATACGCAGTATTTT. Amino acids: CASSFGQGDTQYF. Based on the CDR3 plus reference TRBV5-5 and TRBJ2-3, the full variable domain is DAGVTQSPTHLIKTRGQQVTLRCSPISGHKSVSWYQQVLGQGPQFIFQYYEKEERGRGNFPDRFSARQFPNYSSELNVNALLLGDSALYLCASSFGQGDTQYFGPGTRLTVL.

CDR3 sequence: CASSIRVGNQPQHF. CDR3 in DNA: TGTGCCAGTAGTATCAGGGTTGGCAATCAGCCCCAGCATTTT. V usage is TRBV19 and J usage is TRBJ1-5, with D possibly matching TRBD1 (5 bases). Looked up from germline, CDR1 is LNHDA and CDR2 is SQIVND (reference sequence). V lost 3 bases and J lost 2, with 8 bases in between. The CDR3 runs to 14 residues.

This chain uses TRBV5-6 with TRBJ1-1, with D unresolved. The CDR3 has 17 residues. Trimming took 0 bases from V and 1 from J, leaving 16 bases between them. The V gene's germline CDR1 is SGHDT and CDR2 YYEEEE. The CDR3 region is CASSLAMVKARNTEAFF. The CDR3 coding sequence is TGTGCCAGCAGCTTGGCCATGGTTAAGGCGAGGAACACTGAAGCTTTCTTT.

The V gene is TRBV19, the J gene TRBJ1-1; D call uncertain. Trimming took off 4 bases at V and 4 bases at J, with 19 bases between the two ends. CDR3 size: 16 residues. Germline CDR1 reads LNHDA; CDR2 reads SQIVND (reference sequence). The CDR3: CASSTALVGGSTEAFF. The CDR3 nucleotides are TGTGCCAGTAGTACGGCCCTTGTAGGAGGGAGCACTGAAGCTTTCTTT.

A few counts support this clone. The rearrangement joins TRBV6-2 or TRBV6-3 to TRBJ1-5, with TRBD1 as a possible D gene (5 bases). Germline V CDR1 and CDR2: MNHEY, SVGEGT. This CDR3 is built from 15 residues. V was pared by 2 bases and J by 0 bases, with 8 bases between. This CDR3 reads CASSYRDASNQPQHF. The CDR3 DNA sequence: TGTGCCAGCAGTTACCGGGACGCTAGCAATCAGCCCCAGCATTTT.

This clone was counted a single time. The chain combines TRBV6-2 or TRBV6-3 with TRBJ1-2, with 7 bases fitting TRBD1. The germline gives CDR1 MNHEY, CDR2 SVGEGT. The CDR3 is 13 residues long. V shed 6 bases and J 8 bases; nucleotides not matched to a gene: 9. The CDR3 loop reads CASSLRQGDGYTF. The CDR3 DNA follows: TGTGCCAGCAGCTTACGACAGGGTGACGGCTACACCTTC.

J is TRBJ2-1 and V is TRBV10-3, with 10 nucleotides matching TRBD2. With 4 bases clipped from V and 10 bases from J, the junction kept 4 bases outside the gene matches. The CDR3 covers 13 residues. CDR1 and CDR2 from the germline V gene are ENHRY and SYGVKD. The CDR3 sequence: CAISAKTSGEQFF. CDR3 bases: TGTGCCATCAGTGCGAAGACTAGCGGGGAGCAGTTCTTC.

The chain joins TRBV5-4 to TRBJ2-3; 10 nucleotides align to TRBD1. There are 15 residues in the CDR3. J gave up 2 bases and V 5 bases, and 5 bases lay outside the gene matches. Germline V lookup: CDR1 SGHNT, CDR2 YYREEE (reference sequence). This chain's CDR3 is CASRLDRGYTDTQYF. The CDR3 region has the DNA TGTGCCAGCAGACTGGACAGGGGGTACACAGATACGCAGTATTTT. Using reference TRBV5-4 and TRBJ2-3 for the parts outside the CDR3, the full variable domain is ETGVTQSPTHLIKTRGQQVTLRCSSQSGHNTVSWYQQALGQGPQFIFQYYREEENGRGNFPPRFSGLQFPNYSSELNVNALELDDSALYLCASRLDRGYTDTQYFGPGTRLTVL.

This chain links TRBV5-1 with TRBJ1-5, with TRBD1 as a possible D gene (6 bases). Germline CDR1 is SGHRS and CDR2 is YFSETQ. V lost 7 bases, J lost 7 bases, and 24 bases lay in between. This CDR3 has 16 amino acids. CDR3 sequence: CASETNGARGLQPQHF. The CDR3 DNA follows: TGCGCCAGCGAGACTAACGGGGCCAGGGGACTACAGCCCCAGCATTTT.

The CDR3 DNA reads TGCGCCAGCAGCCAACCTTTTGATCCGTCCGGACTAGCGGGGGCTTACTACGAGCAGTACTTC. Its translation: CASSQPFDPSGLAGAYYEQYF. The chain couples TRBV4-1 to TRBJ2-7; 13 bases map to TRBD2. This CDR3 region has 21 residues. Germline-derived CDR1 and CDR2 are MGHRA and YSYEKL. Germline trimming cut 2 bases from V and 3 bases from J; bases unmatched to any gene: 19.

The chain carries TRBV4-1 and TRBJ2-2, with D perhaps TRBD1 (6 bases). The CDR3 extends over 15 amino acids. V lost 1 base and J 3 bases, leaving 9 bases between the germline ends. The V gene's germline CDR1 is MGHRA and CDR2 YSYEKL. The CDR3 nucleotides are TGCGCCAGCAGCCAAGTGGCAGGGGACACCGGGGAGCTGTTTTTT. Amino acids: CASSQVAGDTGELFF.

The J gene is TRBJ2-7, the V gene TRBV7-3; 9 bases are shared with TRBD1. This CDR3 is 15 amino acids long. J was trimmed by 3 bases and V by 2 bases; bases with no gene match: 5. Germline loops: CDR1 SGHTA, CDR2 FQGTGA. The DNA of the CDR3 is TGTGCCAGCAGCTTACAACAGGGGGCTAACTACGAGCAGTACTTC. Encoded protein: CASSLQQGANYEQYF.

The CDR3: CASSQVAVTDTQYF. The DNA for the CDR3 is TGTGCCAGCAGCCAAGTCGCCGTCACAGATACGCAGTATTTT. The chain carries TRBV4-2 and TRBJ2-3; the D is unclear. V lost 1 base and J 2 bases, leaving 7 bases between the germline ends. Germline loops: CDR1 LGHNA, CDR2 YNFKEQ. The CDR3 runs to 14 residues.

The rearrangement links TRBV19 to TRBJ2-7; D is possibly TRBD1 (6 bases). Germline V lookup: CDR1 LNHDA, CDR2 SQIVND (reference sequence). V was cut by 5 bases and J by 1 base, with 12 bases left in between. The CDR3 totals 14 residues. Here the CDR3 DNA reads TGTGCCAGTAGTGGAACAACAGGGTCCTACGAGCAGTACTTC. Translating gives CASSGTTGSYEQYF.

A single count supports this clone. The chain carries TRBV19 and TRBJ1-2; TRBD1 might be the D (5 bases). This CDR3 contains 13 residues. The germline V gene has CDR1 LNHDA and CDR2 SQIVND (reference sequence). The V and J ends lost 4 bases and 9 bases respectively, with 15 bases between them. The CDR3 coding sequence is TGTGCCAGTAGTAGGGACCTGGAAGTAAGCTACACCTTC. Protein product: CASSRDLEVSYTF.

The sample holds one count of this clone. V is TRBV6-2 or TRBV6-3 and J is TRBJ1-5; 7 bases fit TRBD1. Trimming at V came to 4 bases and at J to 6 bases, leaving 6 bases not matched to a gene. The CDR3 is made up of 14 amino acids. Per the germline V gene, CDR1 is MNHEY and CDR2 is SVGEGT. In nucleotides, the CDR3 is TGTGCCAGCAGTTTCAGGGGGTTAGGTCAGCCCCAGCATTTT. Its protein is CASSFRGLGQPQHF.

V is TRBV5-1 and J is TRBJ2-2, with D hard to call. V gave up 4 bases and J gave up 0 bases, with 7 bases separating them. This CDR3 contains 14 residues. Germline values: CDR1 SGHRS, CDR2 YFSETQ. CDR3 DNA: TGCGCCAGCAGCCCCGGATCGAACACCGGGGAGCTGTTTTTT. It specifies CASSPGSNTGELFF.

This chain uses TRBV3-1 (or the pseudogene TRBV3-2) with TRBJ2-7; tentatively, D is TRBD2 (5 bases). The CDR3 is 12 residues long. V was cut by 1 base and J by 4 bases, with 5 bases left in between. Germline V gives CDR1 LGHDT, CDR2 YNNKEL (reference sequence). This chain's CDR3 is CASSQAGYEQYV. DNA for the CDR3: TGTGCCAGCAGCCAAGCGGGGTACGAGCAGTACGTC.

J is TRBJ1-2 and V is TRBV6-5, with 7 bases lining up with TRBD1. Germline V gene sequence: CDR1 MNHEY, CDR2 SVGAGI. There are 15 residues in the CDR3. J lost 8 bases, V lost 7 bases, and 16 bases had no gene match. The CDR3 DNA sequence: TGTGCCAGCAACGAAAATAGACAGGGAACGGCCGGCTACACCTTC. This sequence encodes CASNENRQGTAGYTF.

J is TRBJ1-4 and V is TRBV30, with unresolved D. Germline loops: CDR1 GTSNPN, CDR2 SVGIG (reference sequence). Trimming took 0 bases from V and 0 from J, leaving 14 bases between them. This CDR3 has 17 residues. This CDR3 is CAWSVLRTATTNEKLFF. Here the CDR3 DNA reads TGTGCCTGGAGTGTGTTGAGGACCGCTACAACTAATGAAAAACTGTTTTTT.

This clone has just one count. This chain joins TRBV7-2 and TRBJ1-5, with D tentatively TRBD1 (6 bases). Trimming took 1 base from V and 3 from J, leaving 10 bases between them. This CDR3 spans 15 amino acids. The V gene's germline CDR1 is SGHTA and CDR2 FQGNSA. CDR3 coding DNA: TGTGCCAGCAGCTTAGTAGGACAGAACAATCAGCCCCAGCATTTT. Encoded protein: CASSLVGQNNQPQHF.

The chain is built from TRBV13 and TRBJ2-2; D is perhaps TRBD1 (5 bases). CDR1 is PRHDT, CDR2 FYEKMQ, per germline (reference sequence). Deletions cut 3 bases from V and 7 bases from J, with 15 bases between. The CDR3 has 15 residues. The CDR3 loop reads CASSFKSGAIGELFF. Here the CDR3 DNA reads TGTGCCAGCAGCTTTAAGAGTGGGGCTATCGGGGAGCTGTTTTTT.

This clone was recorded only once. V is TRBV5-6 and J is TRBJ1-2; 7 bases map to TRBD1. The CDR3 is 13 residues long. After removal of 4 bases from V and 7 bases from J, the junction contained 7 bases not matched to a gene. CDR1 and CDR2 (germline): SGHDT, YYEEEE. The CDR3, as DNA: TGTGCCAGCAGCCCCGGACAGGTGGCTGGCTACACCTTC. Translation: CASSPGQVAGYTF.

The chain joins TRBV5-1 to TRBJ1-4; D may be TRBD1 (6 bases). This CDR3 has 14 residues. Germline CDR1 SGHRS, CDR2 YFSETQ. V was clipped by 4 bases and J by 3 bases, with 10 bases between them. The CDR3 DNA reads TGCGCCAGCAGCATGGACAGTTCTAATGAAAAACTGTTTTTT. This translates into CASSMDSSNEKLFF.

V usage is TRBV28 and J usage is TRBJ1-1; no firm D call. CDR3 length: 15 amino acids. Trimming shortened V by 8 bases and J by 4 bases, and 20 bases separated the two germline ends. The V gene's germline CDR1 is MDHEN and CDR2 SYDVKM. Here the CDR3 reads CASDVTAPVRTEAFF. CDR3 bases: TGTGCCAGCGATGTTACAGCCCCGGTCCGCACTGAAGCTTTCTTT. The full variable domain, in which reference TRBV28 and TRBJ1-1 provide the parts outside the CDR3, is DVKVTQSSRYLVKRTGEKVFLECVQDMDHENMFWYRQDPGLGLRLIYFSYDVKMKEKGDIPEGYSVSREKKERFSLILESASTNQTSMYLCASDVTAPVRTEAFFGQGTRLTVV.

The chain employs TRBV15 and TRBJ2-5; D may be TRBD2 (7 bases). Germline-derived CDR1 and CDR2 are LNHNV and YYDKDF (reference sequence). The CDR3 is 17 amino acids. V lost 5 bases and J lost 4, with 23 bases in between. Here the CDR3 DNA reads TGTGCCACCAGCTTGACTTTGGGGGGGGCGGTAGGAGAGACCCAGTACTTC. Protein sequence: CATSLTLGGAVGETQYF.